The 2 T cell receptor beta chains given below trace back to one sample, sequenced in a study of blood T cell repertoires in COVID-19. TCRdb's copy holds only in-frame clones and misses some; the assay was immunoSEQ multiplex PCR. The data show about 480,000 clones, approximately 87% seen once. Sequencing was carried out using PBMCs or T cells enriched from blood (not recorded which). The receptors shown here come from a woman aged 40 to 50 who had recovered from COVID-19.

The CDR3 spells CASSQTGLNEKLFF. The CDR3 DNA sequence: TGTGCCAGCAGTCAAACAGGGTTGAATGAAAAACTGTTTTTT. The V call is TRBV6-2 or TRBV6-3, the J call TRBJ1-4, with D tentatively TRBD1 (6 bases). Germline lookup yields CDR1 MNHEY and CDR2 SVGEGT. V was pared by 5 bases and J by 5 bases, with 12 bases between. The CDR3 is 14 residues long.

This clone was detected a few times. The rearrangement links TRBV11-2 to TRBJ1-5, with D possibly TRBD1 on 6 matching bases. Between the trimmed V and J ends, which lost 8 bases and 3 bases, there was a span of 8 bases. Germline CDR1 and CDR2: SGHAT and FQNNGV. This CDR3 is built from 12 residues. CDR3 nucleotides: TGTGCCAGCGGACAGAACAATCAGCCCCAGCATTTT. Translated, it gives CASGQNNQPQHF.